This T cell receptor (beta chain) was identified during a study of T and B cells in COVID-19 patients. Regarding the study as a whole: Active COVID-19 showed highly clonal TRB repertoires; recovery showed diversity and richness above healthy donors. Patients with COVID-19 reportedly showed strongly skewed T cell receptor beta variable and joining gene usage.

This clonotype was detected only a few times. As yet, its antigen is unknown. Germline V gives CDR1 MNHEY, CDR2 SVGEGT. The CDR3 is 12 amino acids. The ends were cut back, 7 bases at V and 3 bases at J, with 10 bases in the middle. Multiplex PCR with BIOMED2 TRB-A/B primer pools amplified TRB rearrangements. TCRdb itself ran the multiplex PCR reads through MiXCR, one entry per CDR3 protein. The data hold approximately 15,000 distinct CDR3 sequences, with roughly 26% observed a single time. Each TRB amplification used about 250-550 ng of genomic DNA from blood. The V gene is TRBV6-2 or TRBV6-3, the J gene TRBJ2-7; no clear D gene. The sequenced material came from blood. This receptor was obtained from a human donor who had recovered from COVID-19. The CDR3: CASNHPDYEQYF. CDR3 nucleotides: TGTGCCAGCAACCACCCTGACTACGAGCAGTACTTC.